Each of the 10 T cell receptor beta chains below was sequenced from the same sample in a study of T cell responses to AZD1222 COVID-19 vaccine. Profiling relied on immunoSEQ multiplex PCR, and the TCRdb table lists in-frame clones only, not all of them. The sample gives tens of thousands of clones, approximately 90% of which show up once; 8% is in the top ten. The sequencing used peripheral blood, collected 28 days after the second AZD1222 dose. The receptors were gathered from an adult who received the AZD1222 COVID-19 vaccine.

This chain uses TRBV9 with TRBJ1-5, with 7 bases that match TRBD1. The germline V gene encodes CDR1 SGDLS and CDR2 YYNGEE. This CDR3 has 14 amino acids. The ends lost 3 bases at V and 3 bases at J; junction bases unmatched: 3. The CDR3 DNA follows: TGTGCCAGCAGCGGAGGGGGCTTCAATCAGCCCCAGCATTTT. Translating gives CASSGGGFNQPQHF.

The chain uses TRBV5-1 and TRBJ2-2, with D possibly TRBD2 on 5 matching bases. Trimming shortened V by 5 bases and J by 0 bases, and 14 bases separated the two germline ends. The CDR3 runs 16 residues. Germline V CDR1 and CDR2: SGHRS, YFSETQ. The chain's CDR3 is CASSPLAGANTGELFF. The CDR3 DNA reads TGCGCCAGCAGTCCCTTGGCGGGCGCGAACACCGGGGAGCTGTTTTTT.

The chain combines TRBV7-2 with TRBJ2-1, with 10 bases identical to TRBD2. Germline loops: CDR1 SGHTA, CDR2 FQGNSA. Germline trimming cut 0 bases from V and 8 bases from J; bases unmatched to any gene: 7. This CDR3 is 16 amino acids long. CDR3 DNA: TGTGCCAGCAGCTTAGCGGCGGCTAGCGGGGGAGATGAGCAGTTCTTC. Its translation: CASSLAAASGGDEQFF. Combining the CDR3 with reference TRBV7-2 and TRBJ2-1 gives the whole variable domain GAGVSQSPSNKVTEKGKDVELRCDPISGHTALYWYRQSLGQGLEFLIYFQGNSAPDKSGLPSDRFSAERTGGSVSTLTIQRTQQEDSAVYLCASSLAAASGGDEQFFGPGTRLTVL.

V usage is TRBV5-1 and J usage is TRBJ1-5; weak D call: TRBD1 (5 bases). Trimming removed 0 bases at V and 6 bases at J, with 10 bases between. Germline lookup yields CDR1 SGHRS and CDR2 YFSETQ. This CDR3 is 14 amino acids long. The CDR3: CASSLEGHGQPQHF. The CDR3 DNA is TGCGCCAGCAGCTTGGAGGGGCACGGTCAGCCCCAGCATTTT.

The J gene is TRBJ2-3, the V gene TRBV3-1 (or the pseudogene TRBV3-2), with 9 bases lining up with TRBD1. This CDR3 region has 15 residues. J lost 5 bases, V lost 4 bases, and 7 bases had no gene match. The germline V gene encodes CDR1 LGHDT and CDR2 YNNKEL (reference sequence). The CDR3 coding sequence is TGTGCCAGCAGCCGGGACAGGGTGAAGGGAGATACGCAGTATTTT. Its translation is CASSRDRVKGDTQYF.

Remarks on this clone: Mismatch with germline at one junction end may stem from a read error. V gene TRBV29-1 combines with J gene TRBJ2-5; D might be TRBD2 (6 bases). Per the germline V gene, CDR1 is SQVTM and CDR2 is ANQGSEA. The CDR3 is made up of 10 amino acids. CDR3 sequence: CSVGRETQYF. The CDR3 DNA is TGCAGCGTGGGACGGGAGACTCAGTACTTC.

This clone was seen once. The chain is built from TRBV7-6 and TRBJ2-6; D may be TRBD1 (6 bases). V was pared by 1 base and J by 1 base, with 17 bases between. Germline V gene sequence: CDR1 SGHVS, CDR2 FNYEAQ. This CDR3 is built from 19 residues. The CDR3 spells CASSLGQDPTGSGANVLTF. The CDR3 DNA follows: TGTGCCAGCAGCTTAGGACAGGATCCCACCGGTTCTGGGGCCAACGTCCTGACTTTC. Together with reference TRBV7-6 and TRBJ2-6, the CDR3 gives the full variable domain: GAGVSQSPRYKVTKRGQDVALRCDPISGHVSLYWYRQALGQGPEFLTYFNYEAQQDKSGLPNDRFSAERPEGSISTLTIQRTEQRDSAMYRCASSLGQDPTGSGANVLTFGAGSRLTVL.

This clone was seen just once. The chain uses TRBV7-2 and TRBJ2-3; D is uncertain. From germline, CDR1 is SGHTA and CDR2 FQGNSA. Trimming cost V 5 bases and J 0 bases, with 9 bases left between them. The CDR3 covers 14 residues. The CDR3 nucleotides are TGTGCCAGCAGCGAGCAGAGAAGCACAGATACGCAGTATTTT. As protein: CASSEQRSTDTQYF.

The chain is built from TRBV28 and TRBJ1-2; D gene uncertain. There are 14 residues in the CDR3. V was shortened by 5 bases and J by 2 bases, with 12 bases between the two germline ends. The germline V gene encodes CDR1 MDHEN and CDR2 SYDVKM. In DNA, the CDR3 is TGTGCCAGCAGTCCCAACGGGGTGAACTATGGCTACACCTTC. Translating gives CASSPNGVNYGYTF.

The V and J genes are TRBV19 and TRBJ2-7, with TRBD1 matching 7 bases. In germline, CDR1 is LNHDA, CDR2 SQIVND (reference sequence). V lost 3 bases to trimming and J lost 3 bases; unmatched junction nucleotides: 14. This CDR3 is 17 amino acids long. The CDR3 region has the DNA TGTGCCAGTAGTATCGCGTCTTCGGGACAGCAGATCTACGAGCAGTACTTC. Its translation: CASSIASSGQQIYEQYF. The full variable domain, its missing parts supplied by reference TRBV19 and TRBJ2-7, is DGGITQSPKYLFRKEGQNVTLSCEQNLNHDAMYWYRQDPGQGLRLIYYSQIVNDFQKGDIAEGYSVSREKKESFPLTVTSAQKNPTAFYLCASSIASSGQQIYEQYFGPGTRLTVT.